The subject of this entry is one T cell receptor beta chain. Here immunoSEQ multiplex PCR was the method, and the copy in TCRdb shows in-frame clones only, minus some. The sample holds 100,000 to 120,000 clones, over 65% seen once. The CDR3 has 16 residues. Deletions cut 8 bases from V and 4 bases from J, with 23 bases between. CDR1 and CDR2 from the germline V gene are MDHEN and SYDVKM. The source of the sample is a study of blood T cell repertoires in COVID-19. Study overall: The study drew acute and convalescent COVID-19 samples from the United States, Italy and Spain. T cells, B-cell-depleted T cells, or PBMCs supplied cDNA or gDNA.

Sequenced: peripheral blood. This rearrangement joins TRBV28 to TRBJ2-5; possibly TRBD1 for D (6 bases). The receptor was isolated from an elderly woman with acute or convalescent COVID-19. This CDR3 reads CASSGVRTVERETQYF. The CDR3 DNA follows: TGTGCCAGCTCCGGGGTTCGGACAGTGGAGCGAGAGACCCAGTACTTC.